A single sample is the source of the 5 T cell receptor beta chains below, sequenced in a study of blood T cell repertoires in COVID-19. Measured with immunoSEQ multiplex PCR; TCRdb has only the in-frame clones, and not every one. The table lists about 320,000 clones, roughly nine tenths of them singletons. The specimen was PBMCs or T cells enriched from blood (not recorded which). The receptors were sampled from a woman aged 25 to 39 who had been exposed to COVID-19.

This clone was counted once. The chain combines TRBV11-1 with TRBJ2-2; D is possibly TRBD1 (6 bases). This CDR3 contains 16 residues. V lost 3 bases and J lost 4, with 15 bases in between. The germline CDR1 and CDR2 sequences are SGHAT and FQDESV (reference sequence). The CDR3, as DNA: TGTGCCAGCAGCTTTCCCCAGCAGGGGAGCACCGGGGAGCTGTTTTTT. It codes for CASSFPQQGSTGELFF.

The chain carries TRBV12-3 or TRBV12-4 and TRBJ2-5; D is possibly TRBD2 (6 bases). The ends were cut back, 7 bases at V and 5 bases at J, with 14 bases in the middle. The CDR3 loop spans 13 amino acids. The CDR3 loop reads CASTPGGEETQYF. The DNA for the CDR3 is TGTGCCAGCACCCCCGGCGGGGAGGAGACCCAGTACTTC.

The chain links TRBV7-9 to TRBJ2-7; TRBD2 might be the D (6 bases). The V gene lost 1 base and the J gene lost 5 bases, with 12 bases spanning the gap. Germline V gene data show CDR1 as SEHNR and CDR2 as FQNEAQ (reference sequence). The CDR3 has 14 residues. CDR3: CASSLVGTSNEQYF. CDR3 nucleotide sequence: TGTGCCAGCAGCTTAGTTGGGACTTCCAACGAGCAGTACTTC.

For the CDR3, the DNA is TGTGCCACAGCACCATCTAGGAACACAGATACGCAGTATTTT. Protein sequence: CATAPSRNTDTQYF. This sequence joins TRBV10-3 and TRBJ2-3; D unclear. Germline CDR1 ENHRY, CDR2 SYGVKD. Trimming took off 10 bases at V and 2 bases at J, with 16 bases between the two ends. This CDR3 has 14 residues.

The chain carries TRBV6-5 and TRBJ1-2, with a weak D call TRBD1 (5 bases). This CDR3 has 14 amino acids. V was pared by 7 bases and J by 8 bases, with 20 bases between. Germline V CDR1 and CDR2: MNHEY, SVGAGI. The CDR3 bases are TGTGCCAGCACCACATTCCAGGGATCGGCCGGCTACACCTTC. It translates to CASTTFQGSAGYTF.